Only one count was recorded for the clone carrying this T cell receptor (beta chain). What it binds is unknown. This sample is part of a study of T cell responses to AZD1222 COVID-19 vaccine. Study-wide results and caveats: Repertoire collection took place solely once the T cell response had peaked.

Germline CDR1 is MRHNA and CDR2 is SNTAGT. V dropped 4 bases and J dropped 4 bases, with 12 bases sitting between them. The CDR3 length is 14 residues. The protocol was immunoSEQ multiplex PCR, while the TCRdb copy is restricted to in-frame clones and leaves out a portion. The sample lists over 100,000 clones; about 89% were seen once. The TCR was taken from an adult who received the AZD1222 COVID-19 vaccine. The chain links TRBV6-4 to TRBJ2-3, with D tentatively TRBD2 (5 bases). The source was peripheral blood, collected 28 days after the second AZD1222 dose. The CDR3 reads CASSAEGEADTQYF. CDR3 coding DNA: TGTGCCAGCAGTGCCGAGGGAGAGGCAGATACGCAGTATTTT.